This TCR beta chain appears in the sequencing data of a study of Graves' ophthalmopathy and Graves' hyperthyroidism. Transcripts of RNA were the source for amplifying TCR beta CDR3 regions. The first-round RT-PCR employed HTBI primers together with the Qiagen OneStep RT-PCR kit. A multiplex PCR was then performed as the second round. TCRdb used MiXCR to reprocess the multiplex PCR reads, holding one entry per CDR3 protein. This table has tens of thousands of distinct CDR3 sequences, approximately 45% appearing once. Whole-study findings and limits: Ophthalmopathy was separated from stable hyperthyroidism by a 13-signature model with approximately 91% sensitivity and 65% to 82% specificity.

The CDR3 has 16 residues. Losses at the gene ends were 0 bases for V and 12 bases for J; bases not matched to a gene: 12. Per the germline V gene, CDR1 is SGHNT and CDR2 is YYREEE (reference sequence). About this clonotype: Its antigen is unidentified.

The V call is TRBV5-4, the J call TRBJ2-1; TRBD2 aligns across 10 bases. Sequencing was carried out using peripheral blood. This sequence originates from an adult woman with Graves' ophthalmopathy. The CDR3 sequence: CASSLASGRITDTQFF. The CDR3, as DNA: TGTGCCAGCAGCTTGGCTAGCGGGAGAATCACAGATACGCAGTTCTTC.